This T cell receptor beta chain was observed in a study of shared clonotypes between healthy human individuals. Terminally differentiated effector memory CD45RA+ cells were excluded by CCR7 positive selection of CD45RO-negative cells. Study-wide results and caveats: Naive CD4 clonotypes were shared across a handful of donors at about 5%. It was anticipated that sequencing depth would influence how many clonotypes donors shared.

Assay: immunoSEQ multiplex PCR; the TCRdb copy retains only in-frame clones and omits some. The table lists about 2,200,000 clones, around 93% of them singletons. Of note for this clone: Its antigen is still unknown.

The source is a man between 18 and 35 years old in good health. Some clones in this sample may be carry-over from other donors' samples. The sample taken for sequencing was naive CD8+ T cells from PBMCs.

CDR3 nucleotides: TGTGCCAGCAGTTTTTTTCCCGGGAACTATGGCTACACCTTC. Its translation is CASSFFPGNYGYTF. The chain carries TRBV28 and TRBJ1-2, with D hard to call. This CDR3 is 14 amino acids long. The ends were cut back, 3 bases at V and 2 bases at J, with 10 bases in the middle. Per germline, CDR1 MDHEN and CDR2 SYDVKM.